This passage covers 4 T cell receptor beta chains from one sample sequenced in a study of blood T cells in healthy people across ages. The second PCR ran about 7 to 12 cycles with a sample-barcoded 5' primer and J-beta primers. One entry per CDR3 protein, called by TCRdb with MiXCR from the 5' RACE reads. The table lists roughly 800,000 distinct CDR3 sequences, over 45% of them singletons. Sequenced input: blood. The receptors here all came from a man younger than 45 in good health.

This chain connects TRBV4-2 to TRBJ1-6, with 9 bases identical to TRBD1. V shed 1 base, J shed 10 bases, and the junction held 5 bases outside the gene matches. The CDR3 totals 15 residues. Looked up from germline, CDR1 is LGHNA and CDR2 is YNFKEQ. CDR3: CASSQAGQGRSPLHF. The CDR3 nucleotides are TGTGCCAGCAGCCAAGCGGGACAGGGTCGCTCACCCCTCCACTTT.

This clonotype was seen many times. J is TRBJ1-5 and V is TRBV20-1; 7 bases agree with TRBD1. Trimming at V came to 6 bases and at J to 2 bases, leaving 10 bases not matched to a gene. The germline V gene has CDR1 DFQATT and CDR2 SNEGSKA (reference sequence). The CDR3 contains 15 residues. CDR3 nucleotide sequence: TGCAGTGCGGGGCTCGGACAGGTTGGCAATCAGCCCCAGCATTTT. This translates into CSAGLGQVGNQPQHF.

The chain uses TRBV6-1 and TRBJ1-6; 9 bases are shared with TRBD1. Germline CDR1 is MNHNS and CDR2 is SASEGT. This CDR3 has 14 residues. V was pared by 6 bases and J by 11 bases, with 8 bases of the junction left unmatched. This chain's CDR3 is CASREDRGRTPLHF. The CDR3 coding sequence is TGTGCCAGCAGAGAGGACAGGGGTAGGACACCCCTCCACTTT.

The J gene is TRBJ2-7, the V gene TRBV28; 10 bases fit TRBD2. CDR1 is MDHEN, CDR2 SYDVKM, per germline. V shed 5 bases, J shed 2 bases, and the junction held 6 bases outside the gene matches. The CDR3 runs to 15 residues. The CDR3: CASSTRLAGAYEQYF. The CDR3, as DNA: TGTGCCAGCAGTACCCGGCTAGCGGGAGCCTACGAGCAGTACTTC.